The 8 T cell receptor beta chains listed next were all sequenced from one sample in a study of blood T cell repertoires in COVID-19. Produced via immunoSEQ multiplex PCR; TCRdb's table is partial and in-frame only. The data contain some 200,000 clones, 94% of them seen just once; the ten biggest clones take up 0.6% to 0.9%. The sample was peripheral blood. These receptors all stem from a man between 25 and 39 years old with COVID-19, enrolled during active disease.

The V call is TRBV19, the J call TRBJ1-6; TRBD1 matches 7 bases. Per the germline V gene, CDR1 is LNHDA and CDR2 is SQIVND (reference sequence). This CDR3 has 14 amino acids. V trimming: 5 bases; J trimming: 8 bases; junction bases outside the gene matches: 6. The CDR3 DNA sequence: TGTGCCAGTAGTTTCAGACAGGGACATTCACCCCTCCACTTT. It is translated as CASSFRQGHSPLHF.

This clone was seen more than once but under ten times. This sequence joins TRBV5-4 and TRBJ2-3, with 8 bases matching TRBD1. Germline V gene lookup returns CDR1 SGHNT and CDR2 YYREEE (reference sequence). V lost 4 bases and J lost 4; bases outside the gene matches: 11. The CDR3 covers 16 residues. CDR3 nucleotides: TGTGCCAGCAGCCCCGGTGGACAGGGCGGGTCAGATACGCAGTATTTT. Translated, it gives CASSPGGQGGSDTQYF.

In its sample, this clone was seen once. The chain joins TRBV24-1 to TRBJ1-2; possible D gene TRBD1, 5 bases. Germline V gene sequence: CDR1 KGHDR, CDR2 SFDVKD. The CDR3 totals 12 residues. V gave up 4 bases and J gave up 3 bases, with 5 bases separating them. This CDR3 is CATSEQDYGYTF. For the CDR3, the DNA is TGTGCCACCAGTGAACAGGACTATGGCTACACCTTC.

The chain combines TRBV18 with TRBJ2-4; TRBD2 might be the D (6 bases). Germline CDR1 is KGHSH and CDR2 is LQKENI. V was cut by 3 bases and J by 8 bases, with 11 bases left in between. This CDR3 comprises 13 residues. The CDR3 loop reads CASSPAWEDIQYF. In nucleotides, the CDR3 is TGTGCCAGCTCACCGGCCTGGGAGGACATTCAGTACTTC.

This sequence joins TRBV27 and TRBJ1-1, with TRBD1 matching 7 bases. With V trimmed by 2 bases and J by 7 bases, 10 bases remained unmatched. The CDR3 has 15 amino acids. Germline CDR1 is MNHEY and CDR2 is SMNVEV (reference sequence). The CDR3: CASSLSVRDSYEAFF. In nucleotides, the CDR3 is TGTGCCAGCAGTTTAAGTGTCCGGGACAGTTATGAAGCTTTCTTT.

Only a few counts were recorded for this clone. The V gene is TRBV7-9, the J gene TRBJ1-3; D perhaps matches TRBD1 (6 bases). CDR1 is SEHNR and CDR2 is FQNEAQ in the germline V gene (reference sequence). The CDR3 is 16 residues long. The V gene lost 1 base and the J gene lost 0 bases, with 10 bases spanning the gap. The CDR3 DNA reads as TGTGCCAGCAGCTTAGTGGACAGCATCTCTGGAAACACCATATATTTT. Protein sequence: CASSLVDSISGNTIYF.

This CDR3 reads CASSPSPLEGQFF. The CDR3 DNA reads as TGTGCCAGCAGCCCAAGTCCGTTAGAGGGGCAGTTCTTC. This chain links TRBV11-3 with TRBJ2-1, with D tentatively TRBD2 (5 bases). The CDR3 runs 13 residues. V lost 5 bases and J lost 12, with 17 bases in between. Germline CDR1 is SGHNT and CDR2 is YENEEA.

CDR3 sequence reads: CASSDILTSGLGTQYF. The CDR3 coding sequence is TGTGCCAGCAGTGATATACTGACTAGCGGCCTGGGGACCCAGTACTTC. The chain combines TRBV2 with TRBJ2-5; 9 bases are shared with TRBD2. The CDR3 is 16 amino acids. With 3 bases clipped from V and 7 bases from J, the junction kept 12 bases outside the gene matches. The germline V gene encodes CDR1 SNHLY and CDR2 FYNNEI.